Each of the 18 T cell receptor beta chains below was sequenced from the same sample in a study of blood T cells in healthy people across ages. A second PCR, run for roughly 7 to 11 cycles, used a sample-barcoded 5' primer plus a J-beta primer mix. TCRdb re-derived calls from the 5' RACE reads in MiXCR, one entry per CDR3 protein. The sample consists of about 800,000 distinct CDR3 sequences, roughly 25% of them appearing once. The data were also submitted as part of a second study, on T cells of mothers and their children.

The sequenced sample was blood. These receptors were taken from a boy younger than 18 in good health.

V and J are TRBV2 and TRBJ2-3; 14 bases align to TRBD2. There are 16 residues in the CDR3. The germline gives CDR1 SNHLY, CDR2 FYNNEI. J was trimmed by 3 bases and V by 7 bases; bases with no gene match: 6. CDR3 sequence: CASTGTSGSLTDTQYF. CDR3 coding DNA: TGTGCCAGCACTGGGACTAGCGGGAGTCTGACAGATACGCAGTATTTT.

This chain uses TRBV6-2 or TRBV6-3 with TRBJ2-7, with D possibly TRBD2 on 6 matching bases. V lost 2 bases and J 6 bases, leaving 8 bases between the germline ends. CDR1 and CDR2 from the germline V gene are MNHEY and SVGEGT. The CDR3 contains 12 residues. Here the CDR3 reads CASSYTGVEQYF. CDR3 DNA: TGTGCCAGCAGTTACACGGGAGTCGAGCAGTACTTC.

This clonotype was seen more than once but under ten times. V and J are TRBV29-1 and TRBJ2-5; 7 nucleotides align to TRBD1. The length of the CDR3 is 14 residues. V lost 1 base to trimming and J lost 5 bases; unmatched junction nucleotides: 7. Germline lookup yields CDR1 SQVTM and CDR2 ANQGSEA. As DNA, the CDR3 is TGCAGCGTTGAAGCGGGCACAGGGGATGAGACCCAGTACTTC. This encodes CSVEAGTGDETQYF. Full variable domain (rest looked up from reference TRBV29-1 and TRBJ2-5): SAVISQKPSRDICQRGTSLTIQCQVDSQVTMMFWYRQQPGQSLTLIATANQGSEATYESGFVIDKFPISRPNLTFSTLTVSNMSPEDSSIYLCSVEAGTGDETQYFGPGTRLLVL.

The chain uses TRBV24-1 and TRBJ1-1; D is undetermined. CDR1 is KGHDR, CDR2 SFDVKD, per germline. Trimming pared 10 bases from V and 1 base from J, leaving 6 bases between. CDR3 length: 11 residues. The CDR3 region is CATRTNTEAFF. DNA of the CDR3: TGTGCCACGCGGACGAACACTGAAGCTTTCTTT.

The chain joins TRBV7-2 to TRBJ2-1; 11 bases match TRBD1. Unmatched junction bases numbered 9, after V lost 4 bases and J lost 7 bases. Germline V gene lookup returns CDR1 SGHTA and CDR2 FQGNSA. The CDR3 runs 16 residues. The CDR3 reads CASSWGGGQGGNEQFF. The CDR3 DNA reads TGTGCCAGCAGCTGGGGTGGGGGACAGGGGGGGAATGAGCAGTTCTTC.

The CDR3 nucleotides are TGTGCCAGCAGCTCACAGACAGGGGTCTACAATGAGCAGTTCTTC. It is translated as CASSSQTGVYNEQFF. The V call is TRBV7-2, the J call TRBJ2-1, with TRBD1 identical over 8 bases. Germline lookup yields CDR1 SGHTA and CDR2 FQGNSA. This CDR3 contains 15 residues. After removal of 4 bases from V and 3 bases from J, the junction contained 5 bases not matched to a gene.

V is TRBV5-1 and J is TRBJ2-7; 7 positions agree with TRBD2. J lost 3 bases, V lost 0 bases, and 9 bases had no gene match. The CDR3 totals 16 residues. Germline CDR1 is SGHRS and CDR2 is YFSETQ. In nucleotides, the CDR3 is TGCGCCAGCAGCTTGGAAGGGACTACCCTCGGCTACGAGCAGTACTTC. Amino acids: CASSLEGTTLGYEQYF.

This clonotype occurred many times. The chain couples TRBV7-2 to TRBJ2-7, with 8 bases aligning to TRBD1. V lost 3 bases and J lost 7; bases outside the gene matches: 2. Germline-derived CDR1 and CDR2 are SGHTA and FQGNSA. CDR3 size: 12 residues. In DNA form, the CDR3 reads TGTGCCAGCAGCTTCCGACAGGGGGAGCAGTACTTC. This sequence encodes CASSFRQGEQYF. The whole variable domain, remainder taken from reference TRBV7-2 and TRBJ2-7, is GAGVSQSPSNKVTEKGKDVELRCDPISGHTALYWYRQSLGQGLEFLIYFQGNSAPDKSGLPSDRFSAERTGGSVSTLTIQRTQQEDSAVYLCASSFRQGEQYFGPGTRLTVT.

The V gene is TRBV28, the J gene TRBJ2-3; D is possibly TRBD1 (5 bases). The CDR3 sequence is 14 residues long. Germline CDR1 and CDR2: MDHEN and SYDVKM. The ends were cut back, 4 bases at V and 0 bases at J, with 8 bases in the middle. In DNA, the CDR3 is TGTGCCAGCAGTTCCGGACACAGCACAGATACGCAGTATTTT. This gives the protein CASSSGHSTDTQYF. Full variable domain (outside the CDR3, taken from reference TRBV28 and TRBJ2-3): DVKVTQSSRYLVKRTGEKVFLECVQDMDHENMFWYRQDPGLGLRLIYFSYDVKMKEKGDIPEGYSVSREKKERFSLILESASTNQTSMYLCASSSGHSTDTQYFGPGTRLTVL.

This chain uses TRBV29-1 with TRBJ1-4; D remains unclear. Germline lookup yields CDR1 SQVTM and CDR2 ANQGSEA. The CDR3 covers 13 residues. V lost 5 bases to trimming and J lost 4 bases, with 11 bases between them. The CDR3 loop is CSVLGWGNEKLFF. The CDR3, as DNA: TGCAGCGTTCTGGGATGGGGTAATGAAAAACTGTTTTTT.

This sequence joins TRBV27 and TRBJ2-1; 8 bases line up with TRBD1. Near its end, the DNA agrees better with TRBJ2-7, so the J call may be wrong. CDR1 and CDR2 (germline): MNHEY, SMNVEV (reference sequence). CDR3 length: 17 residues. In nucleotides, the CDR3 is TGTGCCAGCAGTTACCAGCGTTCAGGGACAGGAACCTACGAGCAGTACTTC. Translated, it gives CASSYQRSGTGTYEQYF.

This clonotype came up a few times. V gene TRBV5-1 combines with J gene TRBJ2-5, with D unresolved. V shed 5 bases and J shed 4 bases, with 9 bases lying between them. This CDR3 is 12 amino acids long. Germline V gives CDR1 SGHRS, CDR2 YFSETQ. CDR3 loop: CASRHGGETQYF. The CDR3 nucleotides read TGCGCCAGCAGGCATGGCGGAGAGACCCAGTACTTC.

The rearrangement links TRBV28 to TRBJ2-6; D call uncertain. Trimming left V 5 bases short and J 0 bases short, with 8 bases between. CDR1 and CDR2 from the germline V gene are MDHEN and SYDVKM. The length of the CDR3 is 15 residues. The CDR3 DNA follows: TGTGCCAGCAGTGCTGTTACCTCTGGGGCCAACGTCCTGACTTTC. Residues: CASSAVTSGANVLTF.

The chain couples TRBV10-2 to TRBJ2-1, with 9 bases lining up with TRBD1. The CDR3 totals 11 residues. V was clipped by 8 bases and J by 7 bases; unmatched bases: 0. CDR1 and CDR2 from the germline V gene are WSHSY and SAAADI. The CDR3 loop reads CASGTGNEQFF. CDR3 nucleotide sequence: TGCGCCAGCGGGACAGGGAATGAGCAGTTCTTC.

The V gene is TRBV5-1, the J gene TRBJ2-2; 7 bases are a match to TRBD2. The ends lost 7 bases at V and 3 bases at J; junction bases unmatched: 6. The CDR3 is 14 residues long. In germline, CDR1 is SGHRS, CDR2 YFSETQ. The chain's CDR3 is CASGRARYTGELFF. CDR3 in DNA: TGCGCCAGCGGGAGGGCCAGGTACACCGGGGAGCTGTTTTTT.

This chain joins TRBV11-1 and TRBJ2-1; 8 bases match TRBD2. The V and J ends lost 5 bases and 2 bases, in that order; junction bases with no gene match: 8. The CDR3 consists of 16 residues. Germline loops: CDR1 SGHAT, CDR2 FQDESV (reference sequence). The CDR3 DNA follows: TGTGCCAGCAGCCCAAGACTAGCGATAACCTACAATGAGCAGTTCTTC. Amino acid sequence: CASSPRLAITYNEQFF.

The chain recombines TRBV7-9 with TRBJ1-1; possibly TRBD1 for D (6 bases). Deletions cut 1 base from V and 4 bases from J, with 10 bases between. This CDR3 comprises 14 residues. CDR1 SEHNR and CDR2 FQNEAQ come from the germline V gene (reference sequence). This chain's CDR3 is CASSLVRDTTEAFF. CDR3 DNA sequence: TGTGCCAGCAGCTTAGTTCGGGACACCACTGAAGCTTTCTTT.

The J gene is TRBJ2-2, the V gene TRBV5-1, with 10 bases fitting TRBD2. CDR3 length equals 18 residues. Germline V gene data show CDR1 as SGHRS and CDR2 as YFSETQ. Unmatched junction bases numbered 12, after V lost 4 bases and J lost 3 bases. CDR3 coding DNA: TGCGCCAGCAGCCCTGGACTAGCGGCTATTAGAGACACCGGGGAGCTGTTTTTT. As protein: CASSPGLAAIRDTGELFF.